A selection of T cell receptor beta chains follows, all from one sample in a study of blood T cell repertoires in COVID-19. Method: immunoSEQ multiplex PCR; TCRdb's copy keeps in-frame clones and lacks some. Of tens of thousands of clones in the sample, about 70% were seen once. The sequenced sample was peripheral blood. The receptors were gathered from a woman aged 55-70 years in a cohort sampled during active or convalescent COVID-19. Each CDR3 is given with its conserved first and last residue. A D gene is named only where the DNA matches it firmly. Size is omitted from some rows. Given values are once, few, many or a class for expanded clones.

d_gene: -; abundance: -; v_gene: TRBV4-3; j_gene: TRBJ1-2; CDR3nt: TGCGCCAGCAGCCAAGATGGAAATGCCCTGGGGGGTGGCTACACCTTC; CDR3aa: CASSQDGNALGGGYTF
d_gene: -; abundance: few; v_gene: TRBV11-2; j_gene: TRBJ1-3; CDR3nt: TGTGCCAGCAGCTTAGTTCTCGGGGTTTCCTCTGGAAACACCATATATTTT; CDR3aa: CASSLVLGVSSGNTIYF
d_gene: TRBD2; abundance: -; v_gene: TRBV7-3; j_gene: TRBJ2-1; CDR3nt: TGTGCCAGCAGCCTAGGGACTAGTGGTGAGCAGTTCTTC; CDR3aa: CASSLGTSGEQFF
d_gene: -; abundance: few; v_gene: TRBV27; j_gene: TRBJ1-4; CDR3nt: TGTGCCAGCAGTTTTGAGGGACACTATAATGAAAAACTGTTTTTT; CDR3aa: CASSFEGHYNEKLFF
d_gene: TRBD2; abundance: -; v_gene: TRBV7-9; j_gene: TRBJ2-1; CDR3nt: TGTGCCAGCAGCTTTGACGGGGGGGCCCACAATGAGCAGTTCTTC; CDR3aa: CASSFDGGAHNEQFF
d_gene: -; abundance: few; v_gene: TRBV12-3/TRBV12-4; j_gene: TRBJ1-2; CDR3nt: TGTGCCAGCAGTCCGTCGGGGGGCTATGGCTACACCTTC; CDR3aa: CASSPSGGYGYTF
d_gene: TRBD1; abundance: once; v_gene: TRBV18; j_gene: TRBJ2-7; CDR3nt: TGTGCCAGCTCACCTGGGACAGGGTCCCCCTACGAGCAGTACTTC; CDR3aa: CASSPGTGSPYEQYF
d_gene: -; abundance: -; v_gene: TRBV5-1; j_gene: TRBJ1-4; CDR3nt: TGCGCCAGCAGCTTATCGGCGGCAACTAATGAAAAACTGTTTTTT; CDR3aa: CASSLSAATNEKLFF
d_gene: -; abundance: -; v_gene: TRBV29-1; j_gene: TRBJ1-3; CDR3nt: TGCAGCGTTGCAACGCAGGGGCAAAACACCATATATTTT; CDR3aa: CSVATQGQNTIYF
d_gene: TRBD1; abundance: -; v_gene: TRBV6-5; j_gene: TRBJ2-5; CDR3nt: TGTGCCAGCAGTTACCGTGCGACAGGGACAGAGACCCAGTACTTC; CDR3aa: CASSYRATGTETQYF
d_gene: -; abundance: -; v_gene: TRBV9; j_gene: TRBJ2-1; CDR3nt: TGTGCCAGCAGCGTAGAGTTCAGTCCTCATGAGCAGTTCTTC; CDR3aa: CASSVEFSPHEQFF
d_gene: TRBD1; abundance: -; v_gene: TRBV2; j_gene: TRBJ1-2; CDR3nt: TGTGCCAGCGAGGGGGGACAGGGCAACTATGGCTACACCTTC; CDR3aa: CASEGGQGNYGYTF
d_gene: TRBD1; abundance: -; v_gene: TRBV18; j_gene: TRBJ2-3; CDR3nt: TGTGCCAGCTCACCACAAGACAGGGTGAGCACAGATACGCAGTATTTT; CDR3aa: CASSPQDRVSTDTQYF
d_gene: -; abundance: -; v_gene: TRBV5-4; j_gene: TRBJ1-1; CDR3nt: TGTGCCACCCCGGTGGGAGTGGAGCTTTCCTTT; CDR3aa: CATPVGVELSF
d_gene: -; abundance: -; v_gene: TRBV5-1; j_gene: TRBJ2-1; CDR3nt: TGCGCCAGCAGCTTGGGAGGGTCCGGGAATGAGCAGTTCTTC; CDR3aa: CASSLGGSGNEQFF
d_gene: -; abundance: -; v_gene: TRBV30; j_gene: TRBJ2-7; CDR3nt: TGTGCCTGGAGGACTTGGGGGGAATTCTACGAGCAGTACTTC; CDR3aa: CAWRTWGEFYEQYF
d_gene: TRBD1; abundance: -; v_gene: TRBV15; j_gene: TRBJ1-4; CDR3nt: TGTGCCACCAGCAAGTATCCGGGACAGGGGTTTGAAAAACTGTTTTTT; CDR3aa: CATSKYPGQGFEKLFF
d_gene: -; abundance: -; v_gene: TRBV28; j_gene: TRBJ1-4; CDR3nt: TGTGCCAGCAGTTTCCGCAGGGTGAATGAAAAACTGTTTTTT; CDR3aa: CASSFRRVNEKLFF
d_gene: TRBD2; abundance: -; v_gene: TRBV10-2; j_gene: TRBJ2-1; CDR3nt: TGCGCCAGCACGGTAGCTAGCGGGGGGAGTAATGAGCAGTTCTTC; CDR3aa: CASTVASGGSNEQFF
d_gene: -; abundance: -; v_gene: TRBV29-1; j_gene: TRBJ2-2; CDR3nt: TGCAGCGTTGAAGACAGGGTAGGGACCGGGGAGCTGTTTTTT; CDR3aa: CSVEDRVGTGELFF
d_gene: -; abundance: few; v_gene: TRBV3-1/TRBV3-2; j_gene: TRBJ1-6; CDR3nt: TGTGCCAGCAGCCAAGCGCGTGGTTATAATTCACCCCTCCACTTT; CDR3aa: CASSQARGYNSPLHF
d_gene: TRBD2; abundance: -; v_gene: TRBV9; j_gene: TRBJ2-3; CDR3nt: TGTGCCAGCAGCCAAGCGGGGAGCACAGATACGCAGTATTTT; CDR3aa: CASSQAGSTDTQYF
d_gene: TRBD2; abundance: -; v_gene: TRBV5-5; j_gene: TRBJ2-1; CDR3nt: TGTGCCAGCATGGGGCTAGCGGGGGTAACTAATGAGCAGTTCTTC; CDR3aa: CASMGLAGVTNEQFF
d_gene: -; abundance: -; v_gene: TRBV3-1/TRBV3-2; j_gene: TRBJ1-2; CDR3nt: TGTGCCAGCAGCCAAGGTAATAACTATGGCTACACCTTC; CDR3aa: CASSQGNNYGYTF
d_gene: -; abundance: few; v_gene: TRBV6-2/TRBV6-3; j_gene: TRBJ2-3; CDR3nt: TGTGCCAGCAGTTCTACAGATACGCAGTATTTT; CDR3aa: CASSSTDTQYF
d_gene: TRBD1; abundance: -; v_gene: TRBV19; j_gene: TRBJ1-6; CDR3nt: TGTGCCAGTACCGGGACAGGGTTGAATTCACCCCTCCACTTT; CDR3aa: CASTGTGLNSPLHF
d_gene: TRBD2; abundance: -; v_gene: TRBV14; j_gene: TRBJ2-3; CDR3nt: TGTGCCAGCAGCCCTCGACTAGCGGGGGCCTCAGATACGCAGTATTTT; CDR3aa: CASSPRLAGASDTQYF
d_gene: TRBD2; abundance: -; v_gene: TRBV5-1; j_gene: TRBJ2-3; CDR3nt: TGCGCCAGCAGCCTCATACCGGGACTAGCAGCCAGCACAGATACGCAGTATTTT; CDR3aa: CASSLIPGLAASTDTQYF